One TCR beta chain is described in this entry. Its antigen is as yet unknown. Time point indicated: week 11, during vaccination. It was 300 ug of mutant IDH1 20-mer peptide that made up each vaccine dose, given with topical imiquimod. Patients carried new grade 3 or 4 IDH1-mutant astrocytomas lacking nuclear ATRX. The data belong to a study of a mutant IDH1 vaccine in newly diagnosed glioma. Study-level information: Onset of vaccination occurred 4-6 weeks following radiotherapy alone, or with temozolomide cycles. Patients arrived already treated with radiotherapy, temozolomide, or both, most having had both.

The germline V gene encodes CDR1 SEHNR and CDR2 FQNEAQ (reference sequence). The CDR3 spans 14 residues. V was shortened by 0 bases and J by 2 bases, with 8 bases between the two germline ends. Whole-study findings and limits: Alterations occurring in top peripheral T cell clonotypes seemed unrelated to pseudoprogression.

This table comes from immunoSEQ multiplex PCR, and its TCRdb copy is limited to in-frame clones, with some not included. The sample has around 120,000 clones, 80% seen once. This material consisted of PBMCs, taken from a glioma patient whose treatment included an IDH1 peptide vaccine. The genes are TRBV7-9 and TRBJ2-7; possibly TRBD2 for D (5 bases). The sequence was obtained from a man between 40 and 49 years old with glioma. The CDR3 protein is CASSLAGVAYEQYF. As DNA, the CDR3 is TGTGCCAGCAGCTTAGCGGGAGTAGCCTACGAGCAGTACTTC.